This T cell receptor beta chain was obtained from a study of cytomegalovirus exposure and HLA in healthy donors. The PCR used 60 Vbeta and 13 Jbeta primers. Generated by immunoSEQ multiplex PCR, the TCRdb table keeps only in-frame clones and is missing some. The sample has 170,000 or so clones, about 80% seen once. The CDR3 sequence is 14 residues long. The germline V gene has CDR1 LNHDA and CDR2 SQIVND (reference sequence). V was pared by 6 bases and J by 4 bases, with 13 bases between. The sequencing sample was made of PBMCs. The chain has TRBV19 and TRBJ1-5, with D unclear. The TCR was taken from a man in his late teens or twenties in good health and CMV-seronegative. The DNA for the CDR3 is TGTGCCAGTAGATTAGCCTACACTAATCAGCCCCAGCATTTT. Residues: CASRLAYTNQPQHF.